This entry lists 7 T cell receptor beta chains sequenced from one sample in a study of blood T cell repertoires in COVID-19. Here immunoSEQ multiplex PCR was the method, and the copy in TCRdb shows in-frame clones only, minus some. The table records 250,000 to 350,000 clones, more than 75% of them present only once. Sequenced: PBMCs or T cells enriched from blood (not recorded which). The receptors stem from a woman younger than 45 who had recovered from COVID-19.

The chain couples TRBV9 to TRBJ1-5; 8 nucleotides agree with TRBD1. The CDR3 runs to 14 residues. From germline, CDR1 is SGDLS and CDR2 YYNGEE. With 4 bases clipped from V and 9 bases from J, the junction kept 9 bases outside the gene matches. The CDR3 nucleotides read TGTGCCAGCAGCCAAGAGGGCAGGGGGCCGCCCCAGCATTTT. Translating it yields CASSQEGRGPPQHF.

V gene TRBV19 combines with J gene TRBJ2-7, with a weak D call TRBD1 (6 bases). The CDR3 covers 14 residues. CDR1 and CDR2 from the germline V gene are LNHDA and SQIVND (reference sequence). V was shortened by 6 bases and J by 6 bases, with 18 bases between the two germline ends. In nucleotides, the CDR3 is TGTGCCAGTAGCTCTAACCCCAGGGGCTCCGAGCAGTACTTC. Translated, it gives CASSSNPRGSEQYF.

The chain joins TRBV6-5 to TRBJ2-1, with D possibly matching TRBD1 (6 bases). The CDR3 is 15 residues long. Germline V gene sequence: CDR1 MNHEY, CDR2 SVGAGI. V lost 0 bases to trimming and J lost 9 bases, with 15 bases between them. For the CDR3, the DNA is TGTGCCAGCAGTTACTCGAATGCAGGGGATGGTGAGCAGTTCTTC. It translates to CASSYSNAGDGEQFF.

This chain joins TRBV7-2 and TRBJ1-6; no clear D gene. V lost 1 base, J lost 7 bases, and 17 bases lay in between. Germline CDR1 is SGHTA and CDR2 is FQGNSA. This CDR3 has 17 residues. CDR3 sequence: CASSLGTRPYPNSPLHF. The CDR3 DNA follows: TGTGCCAGCAGCTTAGGAACGAGGCCTTATCCGAATTCACCCCTCCACTTT.

With respect to this clone: Other nucleotide sequences from this sample produce the same CDR3. The chain joins TRBV5-1 to TRBJ1-1, with 7 bases matching TRBD1. The CDR3 is 15 residues long. CDR1 is SGHRS, CDR2 YFSETQ, per germline. Losses at the gene ends were 0 bases for V and 5 bases for J; bases not matched to a gene: 7. Here the CDR3 DNA reads TGCGCCAGCAGCTTGGGGACAGGTCGCGGTACTGAAGCTTTCTTT. This gives the protein CASSLGTGRGTEAFF.

CDR3 bases: TGTGCCAGCAGCCCAGGGACAGCGAACACTGAAGCTTTCTTT. Its translation is CASSPGTANTEAFF. V is TRBV5-4 and J is TRBJ1-1; 7 bases fit TRBD1. The CDR3 covers 14 residues. The V gene end was trimmed by 4 bases and the J gene end by 1 base; junction bases not matched to a gene: 4. Germline assignment: CDR1 SGHNT and CDR2 YYREEE (reference sequence).

The chain recombines TRBV11-2 with TRBJ1-1, with D possibly TRBD1 on 5 matching bases. V gave up 6 bases and J gave up 5 bases, with 19 bases separating them. The length of the CDR3 is 15 residues. Germline V gives CDR1 SGHAT, CDR2 FQNNGV. The CDR3 DNA follows: TGTGCCAGCAGTGGCTGGGGGGGAAAGGGAACTGAAGCTTTCTTT. It yields the protein CASSGWGGKGTEAFF.